This T cell receptor beta chain was recorded in a study of cytomegalovirus exposure and HLA in healthy donors. Turning to the study itself: Within the Caucasian-associated ancestry cluster were roughly 81% of the 300 to 450 genotyped donors. Study results and limitations: Based on reports, TCR beta sequences accurately predicted HLA-A and HLA-B alleles for most subjects. The authors enumerated roughly 180 TCR beta chains as linked to cytomegalovirus. Follow-up analysis seemed to connect common viral pathogens with several of the most significant clusters identified.

This PCR relied on a set of 60 Vbeta primers and 13 Jbeta primers. Clones were sequenced by immunoSEQ multiplex PCR, and TCRdb holds only the in-frame ones, with some missing. This sample has 200,000 to 250,000 clones, with roughly 84% found just once. The V gene end was trimmed by 7 bases and the J gene end by 2 bases; junction bases not matched to a gene: 5. In germline, CDR1 is MNHNS, CDR2 SASEGT. The CDR3 length is 14 residues. This clone was detected once. Its target is unknown. The material sequenced was PBMCs. This chain joins TRBV6-1 and TRBJ1-1; 9 nucleotides match TRBD1. This clonotype was sampled from a boy aged 2 to 10 in good health and CMV-seronegative. The CDR3: CASTWDRDNTEAFF. As DNA, the CDR3 is TGTGCCAGCACCTGGGACAGGGATAACACTGAAGCTTTCTTT.